This entry lists 31 T cell receptor beta chains sequenced from one sample in a study of blood T cell repertoires in COVID-19. Method: immunoSEQ multiplex PCR; TCRdb's copy keeps in-frame clones and lacks some. Among about 56,000 clones, 84% were seen once, and the ten largest hold about 16%. The material sequenced was peripheral blood. The receptor set was obtained from a man aged 55 to 70 with COVID-19, enrolled during active disease.

This clone was detected only a few times. The V and J genes are TRBV30 and TRBJ1-1, with D perhaps TRBD1 (5 bases). Germline CDR1 and CDR2: GTSNPN and SVGIG (reference sequence). CDR3 size: 14 residues. V lost 4 bases and J lost 4, with 16 bases in between. In nucleotides, the CDR3 is TGTGCCTGGACCCATTACGGGACTTCCACTGAAGCTTTCTTT. Translation: CAWTHYGTSTEAFF.

This clone was found a few times. This chain's CDR3 is CASSGTLTELSYEQYF. Written as DNA, the CDR3 is TGCGCCAGCAGCGGCACCCTGACAGAGCTATCCTACGAGCAGTACTTC. The J gene is TRBJ2-7, the V gene TRBV4-1; a weak D match, TRBD1 (5 bases). The CDR3 runs to 16 residues. V lost 5 bases and J 1 base, leaving 18 bases between the germline ends. Germline CDR1 and CDR2: MGHRA and YSYEKL.

The chain uses TRBV19 and TRBJ1-2, with a possible D match to TRBD1 (5 bases). V dropped 5 bases and J dropped 8 bases, with 18 bases sitting between them. Germline V CDR1 and CDR2: LNHDA, SQIVND (reference sequence). The CDR3 covers 14 residues. DNA of the CDR3: TGTGCCAGTAGTCCGGGAAGAGGGACTCAGGGCTACACCTTC. This gives the protein CASSPGRGTQGYTF.

V usage is TRBV5-4 and J usage is TRBJ2-1, with D tentatively TRBD2 (6 bases). This CDR3 has 13 amino acids. Germline values: CDR1 SGHNT, CDR2 YYREEE (reference sequence). Trimming shortened V by 4 bases and J by 8 bases, and 13 bases separated the two germline ends. The DNA of the CDR3 is TGTGCCAGCAGCCCGGGGACTGTCGATGAGCAGTTCTTC. Translating it yields CASSPGTVDEQFF.

The chain employs TRBV9 and TRBJ1-1; D unclear. CDR3 length: 13 residues. V dropped 7 bases and J dropped 5 bases, with 15 bases sitting between them. The germline V gene encodes CDR1 SGDLS and CDR2 YYNGEE. The CDR3 here is CASRGNDGTEAFF. DNA of the CDR3: TGTGCCAGCCGGGGAAATGATGGGACTGAAGCTTTCTTT.

This sequence joins TRBV7-2 and TRBJ1-4, with 7 bases aligning to TRBD1. V was clipped by 5 bases and J by 5 bases; unmatched bases: 11. CDR1 and CDR2 (germline): SGHTA, FQGNSA. The CDR3 covers 16 residues. CDR3 DNA: TGTGCCAGCAGCCCGTTTGGCCGGGACAGAAATGAAAAACTGTTTTTT. This sequence encodes CASSPFGRDRNEKLFF.

The chain uses TRBV7-9 and TRBJ2-5, with 7 bases matching TRBD2. In germline, CDR1 is SEHNR, CDR2 FQNEAQ (reference sequence). The CDR3 has 15 amino acids. J lost 7 bases, V lost 5 bases, and 13 bases had no gene match. In nucleotides, the CDR3 is TGTGCCAGCAGCCCTGAGCGGGGCTTTTCAGCGACCCAGTACTTC. It is translated as CASSPERGFSATQYF.

The CDR3 DNA reads as TGTGCCTGGAGTAAACCTTATTGGGACAGGAACACAGATACGCAGTATTTT. This translates into CAWSKPYWDRNTDTQYF. This chain links TRBV30 with TRBJ2-3, with 8 bases identical to TRBD1. V trimming: 2 bases; J trimming: 2 bases; junction bases outside the gene matches: 12. CDR3 size: 17 residues. Germline-derived CDR1 and CDR2 are GTSNPN and SVGIG (reference sequence).

Details on this clone: Other DNA sequences within the sample encode an identical CDR3. The chain links TRBV7-9 to TRBJ1-4, with TRBD1 identical over 8 bases. The CDR3 spans 15 residues. Germline CDR1 is SEHNR and CDR2 is FQNEAQ (reference sequence). V shed 5 bases and J 7 bases; nucleotides not matched to a gene: 9. DNA for the CDR3: TGTGCCAGCAGCCCCCCCGGGACAGGCAGTGAAAAACTGTTTTTT. Its translation is CASSPPGTGSEKLFF.

CDR3 amino acids: CSVAQTGNTIYF. CDR3 DNA: TGCAGCGTTGCACAGACTGGAAACACCATATATTTT. V and J are TRBV29-1 and TRBJ1-3; D remains ambiguous. The germline V gene encodes CDR1 SQVTM and CDR2 ANQGSEA. This CDR3 has 12 amino acids. V lost 4 bases, J lost 2 bases, and 6 bases lay in between.

With respect to this clone: Other DNA sequences in this specimen translate into the identical CDR3. The chain combines TRBV6-2 or TRBV6-3 with TRBJ1-2, with no clear D. Trimming shortened V by 5 bases and J by 2 bases, and 9 bases separated the two germline ends. The CDR3 runs to 13 residues. Germline loops: CDR1 MNHEY, CDR2 SVGEGT. The DNA of the CDR3 is TGTGCCAGCAGTCCCGGAGGAAACTATGGCTACACCTTC. It codes for CASSPGGNYGYTF.

This sequence joins TRBV11-2 and TRBJ1-1, with TRBD1 matching 10 bases. The junction had 8 bases not matched to a gene; V was cut back by 0 bases and J by 13 bases. The CDR3 has 14 residues. Germline V gives CDR1 SGHAT, CDR2 FQNNGV. The CDR3 region has the DNA TGTGCCAGCAGCTTAGATTCGGGACAGGGGTTGGGTTTCTTT. Translated: CASSLDSGQGLGFF.

The V gene is TRBV18, the J gene TRBJ2-7; D possibly corresponds to TRBD1 (5 bases). Trimming took off 2 bases at V and 2 bases at J, with 16 bases between the two ends. The CDR3 covers 16 residues. Germline V gene lookup returns CDR1 KGHSH and CDR2 LQKENI. CDR3 amino acids: CASSPVFQGNPYEQYF. CDR3 coding DNA: TGTGCCAGCTCACCAGTATTTCAGGGAAACCCCTACGAGCAGTACTTC.

The chain employs TRBV12-3 or TRBV12-4 and TRBJ1-5; maybe TRBD1 (5 bases). The CDR3 length is 13 residues. V lost 1 base and J lost 7, with 8 bases in between. In DNA, the CDR3 is TGTGCCAGCAGTTTAGGCAGGGTACAGCCCCAGCATTTT. Translation: CASSLGRVQPQHF.

This chain joins TRBV11-2 and TRBJ2-3, with TRBD2 identical over 12 bases. Germline values: CDR1 SGHAT, CDR2 FQNNGV. Trimming took 1 base from V and 8 from J; bases not matched to a gene: 7. CDR3 length: 16 amino acids. CDR3: CASSLGLAGDLGTQYF. CDR3 DNA sequence: TGTGCCAGCAGCTTAGGACTAGCGGGGGATTTGGGTACGCAGTATTTT.

The genes are TRBV5-1 and TRBJ2-7; tentatively, D is TRBD2 (5 bases). The CDR3 consists of 17 residues. Germline V gene lookup returns CDR1 SGHRS and CDR2 YFSETQ. V dropped 1 base and J dropped 1 base, with 18 bases sitting between them. CDR3 nucleotide sequence: TGCGCCAGCAGCTTGTCGGTTATCTCCCGGGATTCCTACGAGCAGTACTTC. As protein: CASSLSVISRDSYEQYF.

This chain links TRBV24-1 with TRBJ1-1, with a tentative D call TRBD1 (5 bases). This CDR3 region has 21 residues. The germline CDR1 and CDR2 sequences are KGHDR and SFDVKD. Trimming took 7 bases from V and 5 from J, leaving 37 bases between them. The CDR3 sequence: CATSLPAWTLRGRVVKTEAFF. Written as DNA, the CDR3 is TGTGCCACCAGCCTACCGGCCTGGACGTTACGGGGGAGAGTAGTTAAGACTGAAGCTTTCTTT.

The chain links TRBV4-1 to TRBJ2-1; tentatively, D is TRBD1 (6 bases). The CDR3 runs to 14 residues. V was trimmed by 4 bases and J by 5 bases, leaving 12 bases between them. CDR1 is MGHRA, CDR2 YSYEKL, per germline. The CDR3 DNA follows: TGCGCCAGCAGCCCCGCGGACAGCCACAATGAGCAGTTCTTC. It yields the protein CASSPADSHNEQFF.

This clone appeared once. This chain uses TRBV7-2 with TRBJ2-7; possible D gene TRBD1, 5 bases. This CDR3 has 15 residues. Trimming took 5 bases from V and 2 from J, leaving 16 bases between them. Germline V gene data show CDR1 as SGHTA and CDR2 as FQGNSA. CDR3: CASSVGFLGPYEQYF. DNA for the CDR3: TGTGCCAGCAGCGTGGGTTTTTTGGGGCCCTACGAGCAGTACTTC.

This clone occurred once. V usage is TRBV5-1 and J usage is TRBJ1-2, with TRBD1 as a possible D gene (6 bases). The CDR3 spans 15 residues. Germline CDR1 reads SGHRS; CDR2 reads YFSETQ. V lost 0 bases and J 4 bases, leaving 13 bases between the germline ends. The CDR3 sequence is CASSLVSGQVYGYTF. The CDR3 nucleotides read TGCGCCAGCAGCTTGGTTTCGGGACAAGTCTATGGCTACACCTTC.

This clone has only a few counts. This chain uses TRBV21-1 with TRBJ1-1; the table's D gene call, TRBD1, was not cross checked with the DNA. TRBV21-1 is termed a pseudogene. The CDR3 contains 12 residues. The CDR3 sequence is CASSTHRVRAFF. CDR3 DNA: TGTGCCAGCAGCACCCACAGGGTAAGAGCTTTCTTT.

The J gene is TRBJ1-4, the V gene TRBV7-9; no reliable D call. Trimming cost V 4 bases and J 3 bases, with 9 bases left between them. This CDR3 spans 14 amino acids. Looked up from germline, CDR1 is SEHNR and CDR2 is FQNEAQ (reference sequence). In nucleotides, the CDR3 is TGTGCCAGCAGCTCGTTAGTGGCTAATGAAAAACTGTTTTTT. The encoded protein is CASSSLVANEKLFF.

The chain recombines TRBV7-9 with TRBJ1-4; 7 bases are a match to TRBD1. CDR1 is SEHNR, CDR2 FQNEAQ, per germline (reference sequence). V trimming: 6 bases; J trimming: 2 bases; junction bases outside the gene matches: 3. This CDR3 comprises 14 residues. The CDR3 reads CASSAGQTNEKLFF. DNA of the CDR3: TGTGCCAGCAGTGCGGGACAGACTAATGAAAAACTGTTTTTT.

V usage is TRBV9 and J usage is TRBJ1-1; D ambiguous. V was shortened by 4 bases and J by 1 base, with 11 bases between the two germline ends. Germline CDR1 SGDLS, CDR2 YYNGEE. This CDR3 is 14 amino acids long. CDR3: CASSPTPENTEAFF. In nucleotides, the CDR3 is TGTGCCAGCAGCCCAACCCCAGAGAACACTGAAGCTTTCTTT. The whole variable domain, filled in from reference TRBV9 and TRBJ1-1, reads DSGVTQTPKHLITATGQRVTLRCSPRSGDLSVYWYQQSLDQGLQFLIQYYNGEERAKGNILERFSAQQFPDLHSELNLSSLELGDSALYFCASSPTPENTEAFFGQGTRLTVV.

The V and J genes are TRBV14 and TRBJ2-1; D is unresolved. V lost 3 bases to trimming and J lost 2 bases, with 5 bases between them. Germline V gene data show CDR1 as SGHDN and CDR2 as FVKESK. This CDR3 contains 13 residues. This CDR3 is CASSQGPYNEQFF. In DNA form, the CDR3 reads TGTGCCAGCAGCCAGGGCCCCTACAATGAGCAGTTCTTC. The whole variable domain, filled in from reference TRBV14 and TRBJ2-1, reads EAGVTQFPSHSVIEKGQTVTLRCDPISGHDNLYWYRRVMGKEIKFLLHFVKESKQDESGMPNNRFLAERTGGTYSTLKVQPAELEDSGVYFCASSQGPYNEQFFGPGTRLTVL.

This clone has just one count. The V call is TRBV7-2, the J call TRBJ2-1, with 7 nucleotides matching TRBD1. The CDR3 has 14 residues. V shed 1 base and J 8 bases; nucleotides not matched to a gene: 5. Germline V CDR1 and CDR2: SGHTA, FQGNSA. The CDR3 here is CASSLGTGWDEQFF. The CDR3 DNA reads as TGTGCCAGCAGCTTAGGGACAGGATGGGATGAGCAGTTCTTC.

The chain carries TRBV19 and TRBJ1-5, with 9 bases aligning to TRBD1. Germline CDR1 is LNHDA and CDR2 is SQIVND (reference sequence). The CDR3 has 16 amino acids. The junction had 5 bases not matched to a gene; V was cut back by 5 bases and J by 0 bases. DNA for the CDR3: TGTGCCAGTAGTTCGTGGACAGGGGATAGCAATCAGCCCCAGCATTTT. This gives the protein CASSSWTGDSNQPQHF.

The genes are TRBV12-3 or TRBV12-4 and TRBJ2-7, with 8 positions matching TRBD1. This CDR3 is built from 13 residues. J was trimmed by 5 bases and V by 6 bases; bases with no gene match: 6. The CDR3 reads CASSYTGGHEQYF. As DNA, the CDR3 is TGTGCCAGCAGCTACACAGGGGGTCACGAGCAGTACTTC.

The chain uses TRBV19 and TRBJ1-2; TRBD1 matches at 12 bases. The CDR3 is 17 amino acids. Germline CDR1 reads LNHDA; CDR2 reads SQIVND (reference sequence). The trim removed 3 bases at V and 7 bases at J, leaving 12 bases unmatched. The CDR3 here is CASSIPPGQGAWGGYTF. The DNA of the CDR3 is TGTGCCAGTAGTATTCCCCCGGGACAGGGGGCATGGGGTGGCTACACCTTC.

This clone was counted only a few times. This chain links TRBV5-5 with TRBJ1-3, with a tentative D call TRBD1 (6 bases). The CDR3 totals 19 residues. Germline V CDR1 and CDR2: SGHKS, YYEKEE (reference sequence). Trimming took off 0 bases at V and 0 bases at J, with 19 bases between the two ends. The CDR3 is CASSLAGQGSTFSGNTIYF. In DNA form, the CDR3 reads TGTGCCAGCAGCTTGGCCGGGCAGGGGTCAACCTTCTCTGGAAACACCATATATTTT.

This clone was observed once. The chain employs TRBV7-9 and TRBJ2-3, with a weak D call TRBD2 (6 bases). There are 15 residues in the CDR3. From germline, CDR1 is SEHNR and CDR2 FQNEAQ (reference sequence). V shed 5 bases and J shed 3 bases, with 15 bases lying between them. CDR3 protein: CASSPTLGGTDTQYF. CDR3 bases: TGTGCCAGCAGCCCCACCTTGGGGGGTACAGATACGCAGTATTTT.